A selection of T cell receptor beta chains follows, all from one sample in a study of blood T cell repertoires in COVID-19. Sequencing was performed with immunoSEQ multiplex PCR; in TCRdb, only in-frame clones are kept and a portion is missing. The sample records around 300,000 clones, over 75% being singletons. The sequencing input was peripheral blood. These receptors were taken from a human donor in a cohort sampled during active COVID-19. Each CDR3 is given with its conserved first and last residue. The D gene is left open where the match is weak.

TRBJ1-2 | NA | TRBV6-4 | CASSDSMFGGSGYTF
TRBJ1-6 | NA | TRBV6-5 | CASRPGLRNSPLHF
TRBJ2-3 | TRBD2 | TRBV20-1 | CSASPAWTSGGSSTDTQYF
TRBJ2-1 | NA | TRBV5-1 | CASAGGSSYNEQFF
TRBJ2-3 | TRBD1 | TRBV10-3 | CAIRDKDRGGDTQYF
TRBJ1-5 | NA | TRBV3-1/TRBV3-2 | CASSQGAKQPQHF
TRBJ2-3 | TRBD2 | TRBV5-4 | CASSLALIAGNTDTQYF
TRBJ1-1 | NA | TRBV5-8 | CASSLDGTRLFTEAFF
TRBJ2-7 | NA | TRBV2 | CASTAYEQYF
TRBJ2-3 | NA | TRBV18 | CASSPPATDTQYF
TRBJ1-6 | TRBD1 | TRBV6-5 | CASRYRGSLVSPLHF
TRBJ1-2 | TRBD1 | TRBV27 | CASSLSPDRVDGYTF
TRBJ1-2 | NA | TRBV19 | CASSIPRGRGYTF
TRBJ1-2 | NA | TRBV18 | CASTKNHAGDGYTF
TRBJ1-6 | NA | TRBV3-1/TRBV3-2 | CASSRLDSLNSPLHF
TRBJ1-5 | TRBD1 | TRBV3-1/TRBV3-2 | CASSLSDRSNQPQHF